The clone carrying this T cell receptor beta chain was recorded only once. What it recognizes is unknown. Per germline, CDR1 SNHLY and CDR2 FYNNEI. V was cut by 7 bases and J by 1 base, with 11 bases left in between. CDR3 length equals 14 residues. Repertoires were sampled repeatedly during chemoradiotherapy. This record belongs to a study of chemoradiotherapy in HPV16-positive cancers. Study-wide background: Two HPV16-positive patients' cells yielded candidate HPV-specific clones and common motifs. Study-wide findings and caveats: Only a couple of HPV16-positive patients supplied the functional HPV-specificity definition. HPV-responsive T-cell expansion during chemoradiotherapy was linked to improved recurrence-free survival in HPV16-positive patients.

Sequenced by immunoSEQ multiplex PCR; TCRdb stores in-frame clones only, minus some. The profile covers some 4,900 clones, with around 80% appearing a single time and 11% to 15% taken by the ten largest. This receptor was taken from a human donor with HPV-associated anogenital cancer. The source material was tumor tissue, sampled from a patient who underwent chemoradiotherapy. The gene calls are TRBV2 and TRBJ1-5; maybe TRBD1 (5 bases). CDR3: CASTRQFSNQPQHF. The CDR3 coding sequence is TGTGCCAGCACCAGACAGTTCAGCAATCAGCCCCAGCATTTT.